This T cell receptor beta chain was sequenced in a study of vaccination and CD4 T cells after COVID-19. Turning to the study itself: Samples after vaccination came a median 72 days past dose two, ranging 14 to 241. Each of the control cultures got a CEFX pool, an HIV-1 Nef pool, or no peptide.

Deletions cut 2 bases from V and 2 bases from J, with 10 bases between. The germline gives CDR1 MNHEY, CDR2 SMNVEV (reference sequence). CDR3 size: 16 residues. An Oncomine TCR Beta short-read assay was used to sequence the DNA from cultured CD4+ T cells. The source of extracted genomic DNA was cultured CD4+ T cells. A single record per CDR3 protein comes from TCRdb applying MiXCR to the PCR reads. This sample has 2,500 to 3,500 distinct CDR3 sequences, with about 26% found just once. Treatment meaning: roughly 10-day PBMC culture with coronavirus spike peptide pools or control peptides (ViraFEST assay). For this clonotype: Antigen unknown.

V is TRBV27 and J is TRBJ2-6, with D perhaps matching TRBD2 (6 bases). The sequenced sample was CD4+ T cells from blood, cultured in vitro, obtained after SARS-CoV-2 vaccination. This clonotype originated in a human donor who had recovered from COVID-19. The CDR3 reads CASSLHWTTGANVLTF. The CDR3 bases are TGTGCCAGCAGTTTACATTGGACTACTGGGGCCAACGTCCTGACTTTC.